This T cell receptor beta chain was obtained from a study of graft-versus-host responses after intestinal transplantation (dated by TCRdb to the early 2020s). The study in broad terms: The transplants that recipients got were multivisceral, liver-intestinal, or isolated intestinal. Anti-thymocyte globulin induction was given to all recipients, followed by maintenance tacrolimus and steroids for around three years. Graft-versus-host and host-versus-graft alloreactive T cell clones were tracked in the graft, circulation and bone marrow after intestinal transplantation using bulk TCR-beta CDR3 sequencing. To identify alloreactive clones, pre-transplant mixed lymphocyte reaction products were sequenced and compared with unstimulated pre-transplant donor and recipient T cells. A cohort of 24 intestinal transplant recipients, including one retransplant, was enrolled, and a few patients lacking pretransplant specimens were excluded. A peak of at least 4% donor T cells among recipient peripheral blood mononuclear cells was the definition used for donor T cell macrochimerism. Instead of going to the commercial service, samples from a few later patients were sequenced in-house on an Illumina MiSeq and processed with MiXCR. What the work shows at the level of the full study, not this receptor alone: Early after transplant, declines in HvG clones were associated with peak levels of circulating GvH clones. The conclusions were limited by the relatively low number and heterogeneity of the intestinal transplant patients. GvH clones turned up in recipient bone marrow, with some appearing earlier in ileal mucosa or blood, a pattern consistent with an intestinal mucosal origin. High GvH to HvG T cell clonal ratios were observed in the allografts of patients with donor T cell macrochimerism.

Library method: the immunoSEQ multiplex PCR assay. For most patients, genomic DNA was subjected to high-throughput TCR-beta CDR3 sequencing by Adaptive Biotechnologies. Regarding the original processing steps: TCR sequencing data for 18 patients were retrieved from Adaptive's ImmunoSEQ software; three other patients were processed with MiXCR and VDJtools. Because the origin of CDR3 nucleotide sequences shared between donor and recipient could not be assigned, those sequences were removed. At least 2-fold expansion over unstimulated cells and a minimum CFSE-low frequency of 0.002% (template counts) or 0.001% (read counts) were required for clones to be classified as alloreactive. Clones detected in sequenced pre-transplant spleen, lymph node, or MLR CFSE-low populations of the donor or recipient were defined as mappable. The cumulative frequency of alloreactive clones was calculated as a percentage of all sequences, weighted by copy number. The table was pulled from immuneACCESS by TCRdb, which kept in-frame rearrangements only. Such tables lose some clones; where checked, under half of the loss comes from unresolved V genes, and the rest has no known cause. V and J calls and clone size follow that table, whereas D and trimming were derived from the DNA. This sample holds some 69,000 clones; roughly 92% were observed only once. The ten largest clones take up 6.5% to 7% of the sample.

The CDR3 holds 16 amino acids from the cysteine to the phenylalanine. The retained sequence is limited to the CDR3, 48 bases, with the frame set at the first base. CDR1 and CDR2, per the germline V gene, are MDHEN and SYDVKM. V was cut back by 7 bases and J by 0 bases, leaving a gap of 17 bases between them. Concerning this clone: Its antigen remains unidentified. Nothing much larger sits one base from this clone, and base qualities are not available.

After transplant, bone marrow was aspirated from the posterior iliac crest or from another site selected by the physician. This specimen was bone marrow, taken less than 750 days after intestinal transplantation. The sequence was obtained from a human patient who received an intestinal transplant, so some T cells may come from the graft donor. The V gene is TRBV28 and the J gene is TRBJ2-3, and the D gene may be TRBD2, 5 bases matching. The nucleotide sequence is TGTGCCAGCAAAACCCACAAAGCGGATAGCACAGATACGCAGTATTTT. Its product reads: CASKTHKADSTDTQYF.